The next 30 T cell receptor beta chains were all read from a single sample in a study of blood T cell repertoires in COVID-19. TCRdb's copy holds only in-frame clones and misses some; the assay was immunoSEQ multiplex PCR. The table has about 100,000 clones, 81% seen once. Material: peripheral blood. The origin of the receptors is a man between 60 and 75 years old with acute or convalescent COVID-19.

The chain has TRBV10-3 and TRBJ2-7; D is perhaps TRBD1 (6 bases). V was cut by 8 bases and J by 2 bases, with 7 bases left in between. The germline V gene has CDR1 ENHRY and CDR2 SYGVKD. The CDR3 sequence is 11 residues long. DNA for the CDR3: TGTGCCATCGGACAGACCTACGAGCAGTACTTC. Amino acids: CAIGQTYEQYF.

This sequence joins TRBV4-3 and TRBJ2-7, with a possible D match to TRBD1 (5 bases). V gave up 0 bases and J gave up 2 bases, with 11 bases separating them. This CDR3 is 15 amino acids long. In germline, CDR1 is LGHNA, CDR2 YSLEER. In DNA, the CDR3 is TGCGCCAGCAGCCAAGATATTGACAGCCCCTACGAGCAGTACTTC. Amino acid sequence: CASSQDIDSPYEQYF.

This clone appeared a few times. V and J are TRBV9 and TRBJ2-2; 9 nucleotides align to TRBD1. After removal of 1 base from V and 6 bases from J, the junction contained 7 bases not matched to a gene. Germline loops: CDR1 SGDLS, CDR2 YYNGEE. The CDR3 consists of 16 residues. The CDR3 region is CASSVLGQGTAGELFF. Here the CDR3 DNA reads TGTGCCAGCAGCGTATTGGGACAGGGTACCGCCGGGGAGCTGTTTTTT.

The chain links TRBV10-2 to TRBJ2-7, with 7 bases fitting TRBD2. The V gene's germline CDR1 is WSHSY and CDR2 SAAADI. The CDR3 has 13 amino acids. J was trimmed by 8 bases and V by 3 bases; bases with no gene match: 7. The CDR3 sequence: CASSDALAEKQYF. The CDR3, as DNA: TGCGCCAGCAGTGATGCCCTAGCGGAGAAGCAGTACTTC.

CDR3 loop: CASSVQGDTQYF. Written as DNA, the CDR3 is TGTGCCAGCAGTGTACAGGGGGATACGCAGTATTTT. V and J are TRBV2 and TRBJ2-3, with TRBD1 matching over 7 bases. V shed 4 bases and J 6 bases; nucleotides not matched to a gene: 1. The CDR3 is 12 residues long. Germline V gives CDR1 SNHLY, CDR2 FYNNEI.

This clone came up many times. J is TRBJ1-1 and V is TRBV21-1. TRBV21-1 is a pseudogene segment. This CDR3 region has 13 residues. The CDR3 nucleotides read TGTGCCAGCACCCTTACCACGGGAACTGAAGCTTTCTTT. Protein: CASTLTTGTEAFF.

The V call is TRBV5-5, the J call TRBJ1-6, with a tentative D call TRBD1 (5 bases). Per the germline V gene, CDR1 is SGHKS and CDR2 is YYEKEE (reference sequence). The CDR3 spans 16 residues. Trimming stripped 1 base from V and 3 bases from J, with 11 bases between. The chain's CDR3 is CASSLLGEVYNSPLHF. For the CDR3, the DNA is TGTGCCAGCAGCTTGTTAGGGGAGGTCTATAATTCACCCCTCCACTTT.

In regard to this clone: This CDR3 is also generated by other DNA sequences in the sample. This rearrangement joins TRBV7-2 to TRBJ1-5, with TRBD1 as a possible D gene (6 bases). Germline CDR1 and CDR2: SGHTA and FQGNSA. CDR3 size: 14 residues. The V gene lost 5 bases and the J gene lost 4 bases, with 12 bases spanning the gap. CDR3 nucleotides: TGTGCCAGCAGCCCCTGGGACACTAATCAGCCCCAGCATTTT. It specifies CASSPWDTNQPQHF.

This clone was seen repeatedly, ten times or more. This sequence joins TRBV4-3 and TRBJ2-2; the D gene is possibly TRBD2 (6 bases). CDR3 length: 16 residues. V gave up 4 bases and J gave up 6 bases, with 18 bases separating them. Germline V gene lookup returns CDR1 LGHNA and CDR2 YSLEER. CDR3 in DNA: TGCGCCAGCAGCCTAACCCGACTAGTTCTCTCCGGGGAGCTGTTTTTT. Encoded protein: CASSLTRLVLSGELFF.

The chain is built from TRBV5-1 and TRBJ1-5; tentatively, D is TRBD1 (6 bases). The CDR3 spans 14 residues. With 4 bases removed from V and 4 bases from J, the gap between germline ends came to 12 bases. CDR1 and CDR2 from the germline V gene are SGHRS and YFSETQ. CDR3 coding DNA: TGCGCCAGCAGCACGGAGGGGGGGAATCAGCCCCAGCATTTT. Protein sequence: CASSTEGGNQPQHF.

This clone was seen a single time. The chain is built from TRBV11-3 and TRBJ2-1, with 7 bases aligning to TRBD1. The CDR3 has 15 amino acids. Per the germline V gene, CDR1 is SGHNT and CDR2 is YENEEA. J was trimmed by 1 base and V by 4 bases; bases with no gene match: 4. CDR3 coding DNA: TGTGCCAGCAGCTACGACAGGGCGTCCTACAATGAGCAGTTCTTC. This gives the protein CASSYDRASYNEQFF. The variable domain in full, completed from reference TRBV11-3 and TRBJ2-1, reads EAGVVQSPRYKIIEKKQPVAFWCNPISGHNTLYWYLQNLGQGPELLIRYENEEAVDDSQLPKDRFSAERLKGVDSTLKIQPAELGDSAVYLCASSYDRASYNEQFFGPGTRLTVL.

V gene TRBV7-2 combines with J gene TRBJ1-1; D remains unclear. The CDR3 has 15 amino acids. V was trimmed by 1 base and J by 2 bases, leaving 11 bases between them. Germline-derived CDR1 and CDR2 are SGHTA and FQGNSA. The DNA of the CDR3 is TGTGCCAGCAGCTTAGTCGGAGGACTCAACACTGAAGCTTTCTTT. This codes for CASSLVGGLNTEAFF.

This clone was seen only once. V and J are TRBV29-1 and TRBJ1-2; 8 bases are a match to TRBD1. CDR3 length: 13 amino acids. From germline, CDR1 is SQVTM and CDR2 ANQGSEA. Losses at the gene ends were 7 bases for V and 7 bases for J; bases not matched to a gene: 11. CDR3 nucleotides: TGCAGCGCTAGAACGACAGGGGCCGGTGGCTACACCTTC. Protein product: CSARTTGAGGYTF.

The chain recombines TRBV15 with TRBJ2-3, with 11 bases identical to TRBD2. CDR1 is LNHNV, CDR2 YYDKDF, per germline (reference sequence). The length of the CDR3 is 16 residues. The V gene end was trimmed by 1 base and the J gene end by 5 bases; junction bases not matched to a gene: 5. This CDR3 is CATSRVLAGVVDTQYF. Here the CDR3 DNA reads TGTGCCACCAGCAGAGTACTAGCGGGAGTCGTAGATACGCAGTATTTT.

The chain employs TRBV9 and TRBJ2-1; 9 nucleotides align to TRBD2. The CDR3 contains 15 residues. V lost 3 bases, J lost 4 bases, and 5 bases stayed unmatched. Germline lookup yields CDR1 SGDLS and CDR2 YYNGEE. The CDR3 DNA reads TGTGCCAGCAGCGGTCAAGCGGGAGGTTACAATGAGCAGTTCTTC. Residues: CASSGQAGGYNEQFF.

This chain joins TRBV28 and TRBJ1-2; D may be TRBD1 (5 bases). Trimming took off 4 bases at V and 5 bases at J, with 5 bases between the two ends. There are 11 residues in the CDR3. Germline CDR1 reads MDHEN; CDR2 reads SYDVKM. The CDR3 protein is CASSSGYGYTF. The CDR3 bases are TGTGCCAGCAGTTCAGGGTATGGCTACACCTTC.

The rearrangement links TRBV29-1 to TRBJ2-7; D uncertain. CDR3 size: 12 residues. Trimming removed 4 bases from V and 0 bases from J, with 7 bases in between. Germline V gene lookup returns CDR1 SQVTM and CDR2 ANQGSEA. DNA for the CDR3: TGCAGCGTTGGAGGCCTCTCCTACGAGCAGTACTTC. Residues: CSVGGLSYEQYF.

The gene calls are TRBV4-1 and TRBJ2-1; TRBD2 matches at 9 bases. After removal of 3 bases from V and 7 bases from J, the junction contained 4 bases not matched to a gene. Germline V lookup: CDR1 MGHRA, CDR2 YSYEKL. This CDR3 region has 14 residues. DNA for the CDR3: TGCGCCAGCAGCCAGCTAGCGGGGATAAATGAGCAGTTCTTC. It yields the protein CASSQLAGINEQFF.

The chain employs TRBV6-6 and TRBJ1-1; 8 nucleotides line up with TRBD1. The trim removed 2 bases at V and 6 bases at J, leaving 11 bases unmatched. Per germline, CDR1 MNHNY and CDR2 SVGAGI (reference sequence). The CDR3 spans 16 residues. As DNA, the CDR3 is TGTGCCAGCAGTTACCCCGGACAGGGTGTTGAGGCTGAAGCTTTCTTT. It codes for CASSYPGQGVEAEAFF.

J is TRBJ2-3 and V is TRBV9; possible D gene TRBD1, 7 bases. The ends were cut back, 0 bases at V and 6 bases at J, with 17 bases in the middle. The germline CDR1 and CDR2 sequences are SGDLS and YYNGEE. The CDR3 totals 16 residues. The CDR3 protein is CASSVVRTGGADTQYF. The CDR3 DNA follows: TGTGCCAGCAGCGTAGTGAGGACAGGAGGGGCGGATACGCAGTATTTT.

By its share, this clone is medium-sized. In nucleotides, the CDR3 is TGTGCCAGCAGCCCCCCCGTCACGGGATCCTACGAGCAGTACTTC. Translated: CASSPPVTGSYEQYF. The V call is TRBV7-9, the J call TRBJ2-7; perhaps TRBD2 as D (5 bases). The V gene lost 5 bases and the J gene lost 1 base, with 15 bases spanning the gap. This CDR3 is built from 15 residues. Germline CDR1 is SEHNR and CDR2 is FQNEAQ (reference sequence).

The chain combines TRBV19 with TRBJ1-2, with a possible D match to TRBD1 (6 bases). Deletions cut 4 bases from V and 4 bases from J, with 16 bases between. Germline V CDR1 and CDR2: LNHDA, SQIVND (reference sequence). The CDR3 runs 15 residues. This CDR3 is CASSNWDIYSYGYTF. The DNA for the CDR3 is TGTGCCAGTAGTAACTGGGACATTTATAGCTATGGCTACACCTTC.

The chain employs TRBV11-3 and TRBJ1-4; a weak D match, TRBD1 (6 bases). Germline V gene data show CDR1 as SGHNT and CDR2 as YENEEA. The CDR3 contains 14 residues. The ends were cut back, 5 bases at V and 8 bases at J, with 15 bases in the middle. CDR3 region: CASSRGGQTEKLFF. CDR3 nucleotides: TGTGCCAGCAGCCGAGGAGGACAGACCGAAAAACTGTTTTTT.

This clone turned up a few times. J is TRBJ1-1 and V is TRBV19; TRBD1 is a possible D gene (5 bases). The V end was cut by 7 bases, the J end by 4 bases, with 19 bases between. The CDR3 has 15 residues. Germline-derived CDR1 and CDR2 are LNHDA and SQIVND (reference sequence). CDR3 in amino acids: CASTDGALKGTEAFF. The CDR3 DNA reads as TGTGCCAGTACCGATGGGGCCCTCAAGGGCACTGAAGCTTTCTTT. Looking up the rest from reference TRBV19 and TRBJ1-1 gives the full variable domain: DGGITQSPKYLFRKEGQNVTLSCEQNLNHDAMYWYRQDPGQGLRLIYYSQIVNDFQKGDIAEGYSVSREKKESFPLTVTSAQKNPTAFYLCASTDGALKGTEAFFGQGTRLTVV.

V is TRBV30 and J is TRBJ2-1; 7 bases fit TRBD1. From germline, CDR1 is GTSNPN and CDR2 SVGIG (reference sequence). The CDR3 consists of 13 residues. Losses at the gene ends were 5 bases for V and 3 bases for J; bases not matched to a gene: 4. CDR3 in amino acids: CAWSRGLYNEQFF. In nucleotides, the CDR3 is TGTGCCTGGTCGAGGGGGCTCTACAATGAGCAGTTCTTC.

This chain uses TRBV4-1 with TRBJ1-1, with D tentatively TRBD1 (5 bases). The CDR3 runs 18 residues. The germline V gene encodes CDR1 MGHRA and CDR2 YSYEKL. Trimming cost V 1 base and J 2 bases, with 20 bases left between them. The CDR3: CASSQVIGVGLVNTEAFF. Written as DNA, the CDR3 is TGCGCCAGCAGCCAAGTGATAGGGGTGGGATTGGTAAACACTGAAGCTTTCTTT.

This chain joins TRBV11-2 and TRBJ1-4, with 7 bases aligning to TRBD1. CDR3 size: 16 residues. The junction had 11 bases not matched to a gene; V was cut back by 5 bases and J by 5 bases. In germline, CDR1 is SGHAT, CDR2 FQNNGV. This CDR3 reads CASSLRGDRENEKLFF. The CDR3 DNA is TGTGCCAGCAGCCTAAGGGGGGACAGAGAGAATGAAAAACTGTTTTTT.

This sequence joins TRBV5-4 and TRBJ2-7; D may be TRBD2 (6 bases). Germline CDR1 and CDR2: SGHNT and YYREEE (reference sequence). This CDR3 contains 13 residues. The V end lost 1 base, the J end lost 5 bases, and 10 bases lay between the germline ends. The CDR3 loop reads CASSLPGAHEQYF. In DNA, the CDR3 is TGTGCCAGCAGCTTGCCGGGAGCCCACGAGCAGTACTTC.

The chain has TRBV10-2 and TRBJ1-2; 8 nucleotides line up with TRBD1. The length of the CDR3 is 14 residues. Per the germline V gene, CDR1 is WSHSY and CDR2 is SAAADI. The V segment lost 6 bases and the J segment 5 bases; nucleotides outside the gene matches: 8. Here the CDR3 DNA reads TGCGCCAGCAGGCCCGACAGGGGCACATATGGCTACACCTTC. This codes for CASRPDRGTYGYTF.

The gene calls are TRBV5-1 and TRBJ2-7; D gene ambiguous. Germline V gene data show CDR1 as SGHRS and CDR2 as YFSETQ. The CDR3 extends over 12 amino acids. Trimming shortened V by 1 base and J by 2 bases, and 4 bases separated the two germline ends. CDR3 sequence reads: CASSLNTYEQYF. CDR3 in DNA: TGCGCCAGCAGCTTGAACACCTACGAGCAGTACTTC.